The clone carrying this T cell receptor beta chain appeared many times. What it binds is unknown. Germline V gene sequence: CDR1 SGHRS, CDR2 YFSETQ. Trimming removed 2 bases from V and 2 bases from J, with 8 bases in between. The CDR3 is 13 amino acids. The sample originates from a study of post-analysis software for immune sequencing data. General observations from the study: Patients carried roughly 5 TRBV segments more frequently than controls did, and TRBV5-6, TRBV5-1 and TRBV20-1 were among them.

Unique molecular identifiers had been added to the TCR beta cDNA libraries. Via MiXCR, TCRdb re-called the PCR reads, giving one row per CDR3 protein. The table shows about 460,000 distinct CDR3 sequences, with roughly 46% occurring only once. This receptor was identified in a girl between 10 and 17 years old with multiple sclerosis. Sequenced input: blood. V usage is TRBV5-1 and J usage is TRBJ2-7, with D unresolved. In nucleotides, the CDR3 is TGCGCCAGCAGCTTTGAGCCGACCTACGAGCAGTACTTC. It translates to CASSFEPTYEQYF.